A selection of T cell receptor beta chains follows, all from one sample in a study of blood T cell repertoires in COVID-19. Assay used: immunoSEQ multiplex PCR; TCRdb lists only in-frame clones, some missing. The sample contains approximately 120,000 clones, more than 80% of which appear only once. Specimen: peripheral blood. These receptors were taken from a human donor in a cohort sampled during active COVID-19. CDR3s include the opening cysteine and the closing phenylalanine or tryptophan. A D gene is named only where the DNA matches it firmly.

d_gene	v_gene	j_gene	CDR3aa
NA	TRBV7-2	TRBJ1-3	CASTLNPGGAGNTIYF
NA	TRBV30	TRBJ1-1	CAWSSGDTEAFF
TRBD2	TRBV9	TRBJ2-2	CASSVVFTGTRNTGELFF
NA	TRBV5-1	TRBJ1-2	CASSLVTGDNYGYTF
NA	TRBV27	TRBJ1-5	CASSLPGKDGQPQHF
TRBD1	TRBV19	TRBJ1-2	CASDPGTGAYGYTF
NA	TRBV5-6	TRBJ1-2	CASSLGPGRGYTF
TRBD2	TRBV2	TRBJ2-1	CASSTGLAGDNEQFF
TRBD1	TRBV7-9	TRBJ2-5	CASLRGRDRVAETQYF
TRBD2	TRBV5-6	TRBJ2-3	CASSFPAGGIDTQYF
TRBD2	TRBV6-8	TRBJ2-7	CACRTSDSPSYEQYF
NA	TRBV7-3	TRBJ1-1	CASSPTGPNTEAFF
NA	TRBV5-4	TRBJ1-4	CASSIAGDEKLFF
NA	TRBV5-1	TRBJ2-7	CASSLVAGPYEQYF
NA	TRBV18	TRBJ1-5	CASSPRGGDQPQHF
NA	TRBV3-1/TRBV3-2	TRBJ2-1	CASSQDLLGTQNEQFF
TRBD1	TRBV18	TRBJ1-2	CASSSTGERTGHYGYTF
NA	TRBV4-3	TRBJ1-2	CASSQGRDYGYTF
TRBD1	TRBV7-8	TRBJ2-7	CASSLDRGRDEQYF
TRBD1	TRBV5-1	TRBJ2-1	CASRRTGGYNEQFF
NA	TRBV14	TRBJ2-2	CASSQGQGIGELFF
NA	TRBV7-9	TRBJ2-5	CASSSTSRGQYF
TRBD1	TRBV12-5	TRBJ2-1	CASGLTGGLDEQFF
TRBD2	TRBV24-1	TRBJ2-1	CATSDGTSGRIHNEQFF
TRBD1	TRBV27	TRBJ1-2	CASSYSPGQGLLYGYTF
NA	TRBV21-1	TRBJ2-1	CASSKALSSGTYNEQFF
TRBD1	TRBV5-6	TRBJ2-5	CASSFGQAQETQYF
NA	TRBV5-1	TRBJ1-1	CASSPQVNTEAFF
TRBD1	TRBV19	TRBJ2-2	CASSTLPRTGGSGELFF
TRBD2	TRBV15	TRBJ2-1	CATSSEGGSRNEQFF
TRBD1	TRBV7-2	TRBJ1-2	CASSYRQGDGYTF
NA	TRBV18	TRBJ1-1	CASSPYSRGDTEAFF
NA	TRBV5-1	TRBJ1-1	CASSLGTEMMNTEAFF
NA	TRBV4-1	TRBJ2-3	CASSQEGGAAVDTQYF
TRBD1	TRBV19	TRBJ1-1	CASMGPGQQNTEAFF
NA	TRBV6-6	TRBJ2-2	CASSSGTLRFGELFF
TRBD2	TRBV29-1	TRBJ2-3	CSGLAGSTDTQYF
TRBD2	TRBV19	TRBJ2-1	CASDPGTSGRSDNEQFF
TRBD2	TRBV6-5	TRBJ2-3	CASSPGLAGDTQYF
TRBD1	TRBV25-1	TRBJ1-4	CASGGGNQEKLFF
TRBD1	TRBV27	TRBJ1-2	CASSHSASGTGGVWGYTF
NA	TRBV6-6	TRBJ1-1	CASSPQDTEAFF
NA	TRBV28	TRBJ1-3	CASSRQISGNTIYF
TRBD2	TRBV5-1	TRBJ2-5	CASNLAVQETQYF
TRBD1	TRBV27	TRBJ2-5	CASSSIGRGGLSQYF
NA	TRBV11-3	TRBJ2-7	CASSLLPGSHEQYF
NA	TRBV28	TRBJ1-2	CASSLVPNLQVWDYGYTF
TRBD2	TRBV6-2/TRBV6-3	TRBJ2-2	CASSYRRTSRHANTGELFF
NA	TRBV5-1	TRBJ1-4	CASSLEVQASGEKLFF
TRBD1	TRBV7-2	TRBJ2-3	CASSRTGDSTDTQYF
NA	TRBV2	TRBJ2-3	CASRIRPGPTDTQYF
NA	TRBV5-1	TRBJ2-7	CASSLRQGGSYEQYF
TRBD1	TRBV14	TRBJ1-6	CASSPRGTGVGMRALHF
NA	TRBV7-2	TRBJ1-1	CASSPQGRRTEAFF
TRBD2	TRBV30	TRBJ2-1	CAWSGGGVEQFF
NA	TRBV2	TRBJ2-1	CASSERVGPYNEQFF
TRBD2	TRBV9	TRBJ2-1	CASSVATPTGLAGGPSSYNEQFF